This TCR beta chain was identified in a study of vaccination effects on CD4 cells after COVID-19. Study-level information: Antigen-specific CD4+ T cells were expanded with viral peptide pools in the ViraFEST assay before sequencing. Samples were taken post-vaccine, and their median timing was 72 days after the second dose.

As regards this clone: Its antigen is undetermined.

Upon completion of 10 to 11 days in culture, CD4+ T cells were isolated. BNT162b2 vaccine or mRNA-1273 vaccine was given to participants in two doses. Libraries were prepared by immunoSEQ multiplex PCR; TCRdb keeps only in-frame clonotypes and omits some of them. Seen here are 50,000 to 60,000 clones, around four fifths observed once, and the top ten hold approximately 4.5%. CDR1 and CDR2 (germline): ENHRY, SYGVKD. There are 14 residues in the CDR3. V shed 4 bases and J shed 4 bases, with 13 bases lying between them. Study-level findings and limits: Late in the post-vaccination period, infection-induced and vaccine-induced clones underwent marked clonal contraction. Only 1 of 255 vaccine-induced clones from healthy vaccinees cross-reacted with common cold coronaviruses.

The sequence came from a human donor who received a COVID-19 vaccine. Material: CD4+ T cells from PBMCs cultured without peptide, obtained after COVID-19 vaccination. The V gene is TRBV10-3, the J gene TRBJ1-1; D perhaps matches TRBD1 (5 bases). The CDR3 DNA is TGTGCCATCAGTGTCGGGGGAGAGGTCACTGAAGCTTTCTTT. Its translation: CAISVGGEVTEAFF.